This record looks at one T cell receptor beta chain sequence and its context. Its antigen is not identified. Germline lookup yields CDR1 SGHDN and CDR2 FVKESK. The CDR3 extends over 13 amino acids. The V gene lost 3 bases and the J gene lost 1 base, with 5 bases spanning the gap. This record belongs to a study of CD8 T cells in Susac syndrome. Study-level points and caveats: The CD4+ T cell repertoires of Susac syndrome were found to show no clonal expansion.

Reverse transcription of about 0.45 to 1 ug RNA was carried out with random hexamers. TCRdb passed the immunoSEQ multiplex PCR reads through MiXCR, listing each CDR3 protein once. Here the sample spans over 120,000 distinct CDR3 sequences, over 90% being singletons. Both CD4+ and CD8+ T cells were negatively isolated, and TEMRA cells underwent FACS enrichment. This receptor was taken from a human donor with Susac syndrome. Sequencing was done on a sample of CD4+ T cells from PBMCs. This chain uses TRBV14 with TRBJ2-3; D unclear. The DNA for the CDR3 is TGTGCCAGCAGCCATAGTGGCACAGATACGCAGTATTTT. The encoded protein is CASSHSGTDTQYF.